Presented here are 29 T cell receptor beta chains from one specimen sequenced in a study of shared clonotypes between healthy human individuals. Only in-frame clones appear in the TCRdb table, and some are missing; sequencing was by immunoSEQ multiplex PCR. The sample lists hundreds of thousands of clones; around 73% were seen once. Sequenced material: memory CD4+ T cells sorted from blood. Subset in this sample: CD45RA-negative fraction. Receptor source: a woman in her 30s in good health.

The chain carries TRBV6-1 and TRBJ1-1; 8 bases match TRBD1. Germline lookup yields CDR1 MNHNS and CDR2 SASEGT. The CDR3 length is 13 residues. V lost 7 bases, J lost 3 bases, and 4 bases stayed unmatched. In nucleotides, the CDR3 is TGTGCCAGCAACAACAGGGGGGACACTGAAGCTTTCTTT. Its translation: CASNNRGDTEAFF.

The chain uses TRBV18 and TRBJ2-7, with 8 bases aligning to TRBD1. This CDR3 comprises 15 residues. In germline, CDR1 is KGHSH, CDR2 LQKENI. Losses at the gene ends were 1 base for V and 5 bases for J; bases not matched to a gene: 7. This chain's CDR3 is CASSPRQDRANEQYF. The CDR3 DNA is TGTGCCAGCTCACCACGTCAGGACAGGGCAAACGAGCAGTACTTC.

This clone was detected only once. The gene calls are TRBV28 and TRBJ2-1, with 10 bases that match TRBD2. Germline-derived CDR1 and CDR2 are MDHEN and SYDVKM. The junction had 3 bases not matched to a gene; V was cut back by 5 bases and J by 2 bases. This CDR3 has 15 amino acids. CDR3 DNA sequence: TGTGCCAGCAGTCAAACTAGCGGGGCCTACAATGAGCAGTTCTTC. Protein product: CASSQTSGAYNEQFF. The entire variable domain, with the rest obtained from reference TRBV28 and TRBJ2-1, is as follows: DVKVTQSSRYLVKRTGEKVFLECVQDMDHENMFWYRQDPGLGLRLIYFSYDVKMKEKGDIPEGYSVSREKKERFSLILESASTNQTSMYLCASSQTSGAYNEQFFGPGTRLTVL.

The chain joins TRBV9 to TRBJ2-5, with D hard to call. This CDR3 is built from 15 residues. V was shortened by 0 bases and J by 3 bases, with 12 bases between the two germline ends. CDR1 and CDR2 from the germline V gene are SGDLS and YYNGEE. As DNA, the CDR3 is TGTGCCAGCAGCGTAGCTCCCCACCCCGAAGAGACCCAGTACTTC. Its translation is CASSVAPHPEETQYF.

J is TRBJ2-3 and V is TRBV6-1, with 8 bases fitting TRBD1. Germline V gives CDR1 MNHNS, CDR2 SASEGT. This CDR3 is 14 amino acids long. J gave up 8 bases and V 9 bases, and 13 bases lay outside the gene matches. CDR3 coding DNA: TGTGCCAGTGGAGCTAGTGGGACAGGTGGTACGCAGTATTTT. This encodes CASGASGTGGTQYF.

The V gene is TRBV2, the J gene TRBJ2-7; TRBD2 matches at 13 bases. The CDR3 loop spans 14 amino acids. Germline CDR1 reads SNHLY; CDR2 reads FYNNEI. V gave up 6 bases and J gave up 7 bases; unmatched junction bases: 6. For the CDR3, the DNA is TGTGCCAGCAGAGGACTAGCGGGAGCGGGGGAGCAGTACTTC. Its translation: CASRGLAGAGEQYF.

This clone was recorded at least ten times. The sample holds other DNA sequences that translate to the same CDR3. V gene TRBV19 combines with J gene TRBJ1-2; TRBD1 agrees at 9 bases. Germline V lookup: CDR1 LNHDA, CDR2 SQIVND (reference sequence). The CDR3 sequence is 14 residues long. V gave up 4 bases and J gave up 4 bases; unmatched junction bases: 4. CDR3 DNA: TGTGCCAGTAGTACACTGGACAGGGGCTATGGCTACACCTTC. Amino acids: CASSTLDRGYGYTF.

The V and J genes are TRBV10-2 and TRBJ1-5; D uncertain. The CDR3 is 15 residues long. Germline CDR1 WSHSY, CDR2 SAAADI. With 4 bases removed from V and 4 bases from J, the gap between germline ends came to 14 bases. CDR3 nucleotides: TGCGCCAGCAGTGTTGGAACGTTTGGAAATCAGCCCCAGCATTTT. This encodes CASSVGTFGNQPQHF.

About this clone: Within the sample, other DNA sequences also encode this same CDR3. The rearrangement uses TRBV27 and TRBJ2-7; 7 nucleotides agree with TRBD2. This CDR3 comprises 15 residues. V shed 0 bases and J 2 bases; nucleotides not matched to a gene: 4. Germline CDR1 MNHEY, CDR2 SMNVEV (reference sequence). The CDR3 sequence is CASSLSRGETYEQYF. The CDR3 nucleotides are TGTGCCAGCAGTTTATCCCGGGGGGAAACCTACGAGCAGTACTTC.

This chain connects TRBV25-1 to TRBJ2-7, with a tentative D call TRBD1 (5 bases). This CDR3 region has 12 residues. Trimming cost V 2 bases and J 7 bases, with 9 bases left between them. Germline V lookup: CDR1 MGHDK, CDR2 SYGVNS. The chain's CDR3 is CASSERQLEQYF. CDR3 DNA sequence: TGTGCCAGCAGTGAAAGACAGCTGGAGCAGTACTTC.

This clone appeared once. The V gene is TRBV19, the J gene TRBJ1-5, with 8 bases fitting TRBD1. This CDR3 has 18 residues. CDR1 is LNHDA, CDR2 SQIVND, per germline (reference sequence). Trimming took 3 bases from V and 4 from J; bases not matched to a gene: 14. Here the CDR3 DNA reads TGTGCCAGTAGTATTCCCCCCCTCGGGACAGGACCTAATCAGCCCCAGCATTTT. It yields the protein CASSIPPLGTGPNQPQHF.

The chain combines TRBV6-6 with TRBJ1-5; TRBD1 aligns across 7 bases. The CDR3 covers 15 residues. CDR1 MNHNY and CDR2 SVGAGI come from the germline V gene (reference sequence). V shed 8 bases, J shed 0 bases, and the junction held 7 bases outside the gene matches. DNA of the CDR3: TGTGCCAGCCGAGGGACAGAGTATAGCAATCAGCCCCAGCATTTT. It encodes CASRGTEYSNQPQHF.

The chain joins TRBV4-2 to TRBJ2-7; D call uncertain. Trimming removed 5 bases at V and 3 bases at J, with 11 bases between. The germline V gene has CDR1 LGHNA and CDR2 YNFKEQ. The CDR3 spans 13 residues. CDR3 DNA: TGTGCCAGCAGCTTAATGGGGAACTACGAGCAGTACTTC. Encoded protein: CASSLMGNYEQYF.

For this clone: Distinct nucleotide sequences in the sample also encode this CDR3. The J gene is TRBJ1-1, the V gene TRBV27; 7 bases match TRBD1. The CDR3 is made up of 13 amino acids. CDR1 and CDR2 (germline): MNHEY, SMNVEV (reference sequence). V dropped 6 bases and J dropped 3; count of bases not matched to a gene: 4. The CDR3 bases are TGTGCCAGCAGCCGGGACAGAGACACTGAAGCTTTCTTT. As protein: CASSRDRDTEAFF.

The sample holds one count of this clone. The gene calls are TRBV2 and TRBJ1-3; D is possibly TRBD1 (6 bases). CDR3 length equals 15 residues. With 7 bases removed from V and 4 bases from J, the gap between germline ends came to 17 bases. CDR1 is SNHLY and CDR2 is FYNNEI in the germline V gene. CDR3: CASTTTGWRGNTIYF. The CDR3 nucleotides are TGTGCCAGCACTACAACAGGGTGGCGAGGAAACACCATATATTTT.

The CDR3 spells CASSFSGRVYEQYF. The CDR3 bases are TGTGCCAGTAGTTTTAGCGGGAGGGTGTACGAGCAGTACTTC. The rearrangement uses TRBV19 and TRBJ2-7; 11 bases agree with TRBD2. Germline V gene data show CDR1 as LNHDA and CDR2 as SQIVND (reference sequence). The V gene end was trimmed by 5 bases and the J gene end by 4 bases; junction bases not matched to a gene: 4. The CDR3 totals 14 residues.

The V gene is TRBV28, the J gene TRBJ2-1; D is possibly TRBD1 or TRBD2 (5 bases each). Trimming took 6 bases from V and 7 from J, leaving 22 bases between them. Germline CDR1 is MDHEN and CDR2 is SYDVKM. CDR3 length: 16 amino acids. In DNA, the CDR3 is TGTGCCAGCAGCTCTCTTAGCTGGGGGAGTGGGAATGAGCAGTTCTTC. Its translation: CASSSLSWGSGNEQFF.

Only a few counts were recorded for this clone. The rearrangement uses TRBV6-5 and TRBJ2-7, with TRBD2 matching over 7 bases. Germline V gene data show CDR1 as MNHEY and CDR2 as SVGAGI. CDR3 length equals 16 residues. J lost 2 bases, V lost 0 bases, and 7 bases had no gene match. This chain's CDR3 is CASSYSVPSGTYEQYF. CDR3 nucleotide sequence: TGTGCCAGCAGTTACTCGGTACCTAGCGGTACCTACGAGCAGTACTTC.

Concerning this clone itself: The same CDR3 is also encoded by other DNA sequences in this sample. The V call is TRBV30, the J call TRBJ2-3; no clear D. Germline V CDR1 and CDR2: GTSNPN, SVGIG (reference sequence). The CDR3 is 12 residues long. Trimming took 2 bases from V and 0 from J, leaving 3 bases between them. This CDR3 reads CAWSPSTDTQYF. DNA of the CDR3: TGTGCCTGGAGTCCTAGCACAGATACGCAGTATTTT.

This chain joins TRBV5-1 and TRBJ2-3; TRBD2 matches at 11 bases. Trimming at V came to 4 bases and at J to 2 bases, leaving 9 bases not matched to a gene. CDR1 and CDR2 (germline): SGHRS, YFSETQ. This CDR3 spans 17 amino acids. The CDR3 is CASSGLAGGPLTDTQYF. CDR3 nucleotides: TGCGCCAGCAGCGGGCTAGCGGGAGGACCCCTCACAGATACGCAGTATTTT.

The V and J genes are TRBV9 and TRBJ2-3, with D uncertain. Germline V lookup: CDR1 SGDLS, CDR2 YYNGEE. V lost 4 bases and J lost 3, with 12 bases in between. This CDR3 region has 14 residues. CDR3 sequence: CASSPAGRTDTQYF. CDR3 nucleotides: TGTGCCAGCAGCCCCGCCGGAAGGACAGATACGCAGTATTTT.

The CDR3 protein is CASSLEANYEQYF. The CDR3 DNA sequence: TGTGCCAGCAGCTTAGAGGCCAACTACGAGCAGTACTTC. This sequence joins TRBV7-6 and TRBJ2-7, with D uncertain. Deletions cut 1 base from V and 3 bases from J, with 7 bases between. The germline V gene has CDR1 SGHVS and CDR2 FNYEAQ. This CDR3 comprises 13 residues.

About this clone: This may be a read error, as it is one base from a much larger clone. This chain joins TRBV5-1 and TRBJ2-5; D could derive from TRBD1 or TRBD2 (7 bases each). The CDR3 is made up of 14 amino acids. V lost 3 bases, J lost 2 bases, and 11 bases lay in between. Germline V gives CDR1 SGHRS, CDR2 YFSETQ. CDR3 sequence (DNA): TGCGCCAGCAGCTGGGAGGGACAGCAAGAGACCCAGTACTTC. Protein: CASSWEGQQETQYF.

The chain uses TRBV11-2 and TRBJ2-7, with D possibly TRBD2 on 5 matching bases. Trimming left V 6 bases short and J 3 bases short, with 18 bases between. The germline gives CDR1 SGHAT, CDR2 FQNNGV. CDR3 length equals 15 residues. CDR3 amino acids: CASSRRSGSLYEQYF. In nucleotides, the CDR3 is TGTGCCAGCAGTAGGCGGAGCGGATCTCTCTACGAGCAGTACTTC.

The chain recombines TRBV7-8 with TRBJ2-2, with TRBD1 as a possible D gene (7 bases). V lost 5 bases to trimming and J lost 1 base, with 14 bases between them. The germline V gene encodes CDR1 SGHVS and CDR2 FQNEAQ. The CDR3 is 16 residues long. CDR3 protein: CASSPQGRGNTGELFF. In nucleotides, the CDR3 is TGTGCCAGCAGCCCACAGGGGCGGGGGAACACCGGGGAGCTGTTTTTT.

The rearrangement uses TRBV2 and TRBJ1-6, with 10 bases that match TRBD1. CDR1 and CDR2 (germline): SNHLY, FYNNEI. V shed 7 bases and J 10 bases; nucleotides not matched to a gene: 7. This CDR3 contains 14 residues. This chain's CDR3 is CASTPTGGASPLHF. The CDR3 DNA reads TGTGCCAGCACTCCGACAGGGGGCGCCTCACCCCTCCACTTT.

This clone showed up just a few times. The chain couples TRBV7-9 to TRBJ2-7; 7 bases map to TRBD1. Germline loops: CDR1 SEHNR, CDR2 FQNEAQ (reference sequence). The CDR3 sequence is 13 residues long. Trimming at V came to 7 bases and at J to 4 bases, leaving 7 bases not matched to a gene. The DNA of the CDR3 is TGTGCCAGCAAACAGGGGAGCAGGTACGAGCAGTACTTC. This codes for CASKQGSRYEQYF.

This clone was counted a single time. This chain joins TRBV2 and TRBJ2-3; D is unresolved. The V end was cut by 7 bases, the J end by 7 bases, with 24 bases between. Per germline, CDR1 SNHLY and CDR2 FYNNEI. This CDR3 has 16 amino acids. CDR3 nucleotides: TGTGCCAGCATCGACGTACCCCTGGGATCAAGGAATACGCAGTATTTT. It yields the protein CASIDVPLGSRNTQYF.

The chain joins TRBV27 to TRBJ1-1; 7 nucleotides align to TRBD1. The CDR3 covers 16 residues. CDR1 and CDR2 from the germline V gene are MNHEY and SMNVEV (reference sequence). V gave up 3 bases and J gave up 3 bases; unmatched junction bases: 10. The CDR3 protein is CASSFDRERLDTEAFF. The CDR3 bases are TGTGCCAGCAGTTTCGACAGGGAGAGATTAGACACTGAAGCTTTCTTT.